This T cell receptor (beta chain) was identified during a study of sequential checkpoint blockade in melanoma (dated by TCRdb to between 2018 and 2021). About the investigation overall: Patients were assigned by 1:1 randomization to either first-line nivolumab followed by ipilimumab (arm A) or ipilimumab followed by nivolumab (arm B). DNA from more than 70 pretreatment melanoma tumor samples was subjected to TCRbeta immunosequencing. For 20 to 25 patients, matched tumor biopsies were obtained before treatment and at week 13, following single-agent nivolumab (arm A) or ipilimumab (arm B). Around 80% of the matched pre- and post-treatment tumor biopsy pairs came from the same lesion. Maintenance nivolumab was given following each of the two trial sequences. What the research found in general, with its limitations: Small sample sizes and reduced statistical power limited the analyses of tumor T-cell fraction within each arm. In the nivolumab-first arm (arm A), pretreatment tumor TIL clonality was associated with response (P = .04). Patients with increases in tumor T-cell fraction and clonality by week 13 were approximately 30 times more likely to achieve clinical benefit. The response-prediction model combining TCR metrics and mutation burden needs validation in larger, independent patient cohorts. Tumor T-cell fraction and clonality correlated with PD-L1 staining and CD8+ T-cell counts but not with mutational load.

Reading the label with the study, this specimen's treatment or condition is: randomized to nivolumab then ipilimumab (arm A) or the reverse (arm B). None of the trial patients had been given prior DNA-damaging chemotherapy. Samples were obtained from patients with melanoma enrolled in CheckMate 064, a randomized, open-label phase II trial of sequential checkpoint blockade. Genomic DNA from formalin-fixed paraffin-embedded (FFPE) tissue samples was used for tumor TCR sequencing. This clone was counted many times. No cognate antigen has been identified for it. No clone much larger than this one lies a single base away; base qualities are absent. The CDR3 sequence holds 13 residues, the cysteine and phenylalanine included. Just CDR3 DNA is preserved here, 39 bases in frame from base 1. V is reduced by 4 bases and J by 7 bases, leaving a spacing of 11 bases between them. TCRbeta CDR3 regions were immunosequenced from genomic DNA with the immunoSEQ Assay. Before high-throughput sequencing, genomic DNA was amplified using bias-controlled multiplex PCR. Per the source publication's procedure: To quantify the absolute abundance of each unique TCRbeta CDR3 region, the sequences were collapsed and filtered. Clonality, defined as 1 minus Pielou's evenness, was calculated using only productive rearrangements. Tumor T-cell fraction was computed by normalizing TCRbeta template counts to usable DNA, estimated from several housekeeping genes. A previously published method was used to identify clones with significantly greater frequencies in on-treatment samples than in baseline samples. The immuneACCESS repertoire file appears here via TCRdb, limited to in-frame rearrangements. These files lack a portion of the clones; in checked studies, under half of the deficit traces to unresolved V genes, and the cause of the others is not known. D and trimming come from the DNA, and the V and J calls and clone size come from that table. For this sample there are about 3,000 clones; just under 20% appear just once. Approximately 15% of the sample goes to the ten largest clones.

The receptor was isolated from a human donor with melanoma. The chain employs TRBV7-1 and TRBJ1-3; no D segment can be confidently identified. TRBV7-1 is given ORF status, its function remaining uncertain. The input for sequencing was tumor tissue (inferred from file names), taken from a patient given nivolumab and ipilimumab in sequence. The DNA sequence is given as TGTGCCAGCAGCTTAGGCCCATTGAACACCATATATTTT. This gives the protein CASSLGPLNTIYF.